This entry features one TCR beta chain sequence. Its specificity is unknown. The CDR3 is made up of 17 amino acids. V dropped 10 bases and J dropped 5; count of bases not matched to a gene: 19. Germline CDR1 and CDR2: ENHRY and SYGVKD. TCRdb independently ran MiXCR on the 5' RACE reads; one entry per CDR3 protein. The data contain about 530,000 distinct CDR3 sequences, around 15% of them singletons. The sample comes from a study of identical twins. Study-level findings and limits: Sequences that were out-of-frame, alpha and twin-shared displayed an excess of low generation probability. Whereas memory repertoires showed no such difference, abundant cord blood beta clonotypes carried fewer insertions.

A further study also used this sample, focusing on yellow fever vaccine responses in identical twins.

The receptor was isolated from a woman younger than 35 in good health. Material for sequencing was CD4+ T cells sorted from blood. This chain uses TRBV10-3 with TRBJ2-1; 8 bases map to TRBD2. The CDR3 loop reads CATLRRWESGGNNEQFF. The CDR3 region has the DNA TGTGCCACCCTCAGAAGGTGGGAGAGCGGGGGTAACAATGAGCAGTTCTTC.